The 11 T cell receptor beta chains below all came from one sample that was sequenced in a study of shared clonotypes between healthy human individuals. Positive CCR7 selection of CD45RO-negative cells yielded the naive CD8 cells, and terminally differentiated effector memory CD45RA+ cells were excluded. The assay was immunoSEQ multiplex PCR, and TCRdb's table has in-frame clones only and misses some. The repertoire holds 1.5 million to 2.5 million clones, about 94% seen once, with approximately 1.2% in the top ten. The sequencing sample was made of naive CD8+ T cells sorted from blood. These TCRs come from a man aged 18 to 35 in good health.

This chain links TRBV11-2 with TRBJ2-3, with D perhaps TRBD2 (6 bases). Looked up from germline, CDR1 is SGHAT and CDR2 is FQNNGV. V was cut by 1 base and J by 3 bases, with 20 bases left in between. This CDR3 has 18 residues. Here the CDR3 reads CASSLAVFRGAGTDTQYF. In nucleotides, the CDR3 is TGTGCCAGCAGCTTAGCAGTTTTCCGCGGGGCCGGGACAGATACGCAGTATTTT.

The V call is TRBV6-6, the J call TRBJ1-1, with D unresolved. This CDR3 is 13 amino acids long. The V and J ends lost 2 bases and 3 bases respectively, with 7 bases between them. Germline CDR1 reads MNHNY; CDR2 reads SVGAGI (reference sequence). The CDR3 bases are TGTGCCAGCAGTTACCCAGAAGACACTGAAGCTTTCTTT. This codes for CASSYPEDTEAFF.

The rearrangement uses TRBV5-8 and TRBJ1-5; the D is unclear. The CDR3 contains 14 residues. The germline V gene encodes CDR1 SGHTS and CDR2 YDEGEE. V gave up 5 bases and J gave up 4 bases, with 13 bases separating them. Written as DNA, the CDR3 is TGTGCCAGCAGAAGGGTAGGCAGAAATCAGCCCCAGCATTTT. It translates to CASRRVGRNQPQHF.

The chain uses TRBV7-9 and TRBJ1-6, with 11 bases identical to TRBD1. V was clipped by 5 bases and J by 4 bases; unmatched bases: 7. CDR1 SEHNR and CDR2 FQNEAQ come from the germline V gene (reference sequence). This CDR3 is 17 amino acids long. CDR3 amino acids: CASSSPDRGLYNSPLHF. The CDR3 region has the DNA TGTGCCAGCAGCAGCCCGGACAGGGGGCTTTATAATTCACCCCTCCACTTT.

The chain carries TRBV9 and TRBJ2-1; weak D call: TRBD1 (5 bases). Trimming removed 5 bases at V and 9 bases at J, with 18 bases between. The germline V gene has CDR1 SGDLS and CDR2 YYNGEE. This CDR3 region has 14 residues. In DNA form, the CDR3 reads TGTGCCAGCAGTGTCGGCCAAGGGGCTTCTGAGCAGTTCTTC. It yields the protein CASSVGQGASEQFF. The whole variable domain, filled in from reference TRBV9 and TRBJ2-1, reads DSGVTQTPKHLITATGQRVTLRCSPRSGDLSVYWYQQSLDQGLQFLIQYYNGEERAKGNILERFSAQQFPDLHSELNLSSLELGDSALYFCASSVGQGASEQFFGPGTRLTVL.

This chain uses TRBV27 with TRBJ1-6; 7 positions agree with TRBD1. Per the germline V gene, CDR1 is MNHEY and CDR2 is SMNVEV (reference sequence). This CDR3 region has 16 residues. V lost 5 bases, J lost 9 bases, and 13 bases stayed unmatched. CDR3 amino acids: CASSPQGGLWVSPLHF. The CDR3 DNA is TGTGCCAGCAGTCCCCAGGGGGGGCTCTGGGTTTCACCCCTCCACTTT.

The CDR3 bases are TGTGCCAGCTCGCCGGAGGTTAGGGTCGAAGAGACCCAGTACTTC. Protein: CASSPEVRVEETQYF. The rearrangement joins TRBV18 to TRBJ2-5, with a possible D match to TRBD2 (5 bases). Germline-derived CDR1 and CDR2 are KGHSH and LQKENI. Trimming removed 6 bases at V and 3 bases at J, with 17 bases between. CDR3 length: 15 residues.

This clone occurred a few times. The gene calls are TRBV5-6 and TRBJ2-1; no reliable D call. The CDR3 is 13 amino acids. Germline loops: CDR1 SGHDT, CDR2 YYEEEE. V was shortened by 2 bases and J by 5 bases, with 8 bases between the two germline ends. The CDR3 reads CASSFWENNEQFF. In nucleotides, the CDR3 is TGTGCCAGCAGCTTCTGGGAAAACAATGAGCAGTTCTTC.

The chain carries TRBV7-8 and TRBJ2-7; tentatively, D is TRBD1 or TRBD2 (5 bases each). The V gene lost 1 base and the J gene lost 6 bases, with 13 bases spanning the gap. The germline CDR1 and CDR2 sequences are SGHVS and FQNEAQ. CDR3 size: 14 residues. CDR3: CASSLGGTGIEQYF. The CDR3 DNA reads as TGTGCCAGCAGCTTAGGGGGGACCGGGATCGAGCAGTACTTC. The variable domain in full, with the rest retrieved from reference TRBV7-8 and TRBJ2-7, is GAGVSQSPRYKVAKRGQDVALRCDPISGHVSLFWYQQALGQGPEFLTYFQNEAQLDKSGLPSDRFFAERPEGSVSTLKIQRTQQEDSAVYLCASSLGGTGIEQYFGPGTRLTVT.

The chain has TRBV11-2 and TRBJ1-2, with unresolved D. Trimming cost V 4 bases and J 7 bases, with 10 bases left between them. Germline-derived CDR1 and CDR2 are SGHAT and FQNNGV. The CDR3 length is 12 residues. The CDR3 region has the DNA TGTGCCAGCAGCTCACACGGCGGTGGCTACACCTTC. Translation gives CASSSHGGGYTF.

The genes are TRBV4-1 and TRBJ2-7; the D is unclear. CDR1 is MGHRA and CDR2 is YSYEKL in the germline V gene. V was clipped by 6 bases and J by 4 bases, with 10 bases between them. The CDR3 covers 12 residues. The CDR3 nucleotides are TGCGCCAGCAGTGAAGGTTTATACGAGCAGTACTTC. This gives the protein CASSEGLYEQYF.